This T cell receptor (beta chain) was observed in a study of OX40 agonist ivuxolimab in advanced cancers. The study's findings and limits: Blood T cells, both CD4+ and CD8+, expanded clonally by week 6 at 0.1 to 3.0 mg/kg. Low normalized T-cell clonal expansion was also seen in some nonresponders.

Comments on this clone: Its antigen remains unidentified.

Baseline was the first blood sampling point, followed by cycle 4 day 1 and cycle 7 day 1. Profiling relied on immunoSEQ multiplex PCR, and the TCRdb table lists in-frame clones only, not all of them. The sample consists of fewer than 85,000 clones, roughly four fifths of them appearing once. CDR3 length: 15 residues. CDR1 and CDR2 from the germline V gene are SQVTM and ANQGSEA. V was cut by 6 bases and J by 3 bases, with 21 bases left in between. Sequencing used CD4+ or CD8+ T cells sorted from blood, obtained in a trial of the OX40 agonist ivuxolimab. This receptor was identified in an adult with an advanced solid tumor such as melanoma, head and neck, liver or kidney cancer. The V gene is TRBV29-1, the J gene TRBJ2-7, with D possibly TRBD2 on 7 matching bases. This CDR3 is CSVGGTGRGLYEQYF. The CDR3 DNA follows: TGCAGCGTCGGGGGAACAGGGAGGGGTCTCTACGAGCAGTACTTC.